A selection of T cell receptor beta chains follows, all from one sample in a study of blood T cell repertoires in COVID-19. Sequenced by immunoSEQ multiplex PCR; TCRdb stores in-frame clones only, minus some. The profile covers approximately 100,000 clones, with 70% to 90% appearing a single time and roughly 4.2% taken by the ten largest. Source material: peripheral blood. The receptor set was obtained from a human donor with COVID-19, enrolled during active disease. The donor label of this sample is uncertain. Both conserved end residues are part of each CDR3. D genes are given only for firm matches. Clone size is stated in some rows and not others, as once, few, many or a class when expanded.

clone_size,v_call,d_call,j_call,cdr3_nt,cdr3_aa
.,TRBV11-2,.,TRBJ2-7,TGTGCCAGCAGCCCGAATGCTAGGGGACTTTACGAGCAGTACTTC,CASSPNARGLYEQYF
.,TRBV19,.,TRBJ2-2,TGTGCCAGTAGTATAAACGTGGGGGCCACCGGGGAGCTGTTTTTT,CASSINVGATGELFF
once,TRBV18,.,TRBJ2-7,TGTGCCAGCTCACCGGGCGAGCCCACCTACGAGCAGTACTTC,CASSPGEPTYEQYF
.,TRBV5-6,TRBD1,TRBJ1-2,TGTGCCAGCAGCTTGGTGGGACAGGGACCATATGGCTACACCTTC,CASSLVGQGPYGYTF
.,TRBV28,.,TRBJ1-1,TGTGCCAGCAGTTTAGGGGGGGGGAACACTGAAGCTTTCTTT,CASSLGGGNTEAFF
once,TRBV13,.,TRBJ2-7,TGTGCCAGCAGCTTGAACTATATATACGAGCAGTACTTC,CASSLNYIYEQYF
.,TRBV9,TRBD2,TRBJ2-1,TGTGCCAGCAGCGTAGACCTAGCGGTCAATGAGCAGTTCTTC,CASSVDLAVNEQFF
.,TRBV29-1,.,TRBJ1-2,TGCAGCGTTGGAGCGAGCTATGGCTACACCTTC,CSVGASYGYTF
.,TRBV11-1,.,TRBJ2-7,TGTGCCAGCAGCAATCACGGTCAGGGTTATAATAGCGAGCAGTACTTC,CASSNHGQGYNSEQYF
.,TRBV6-1,.,TRBJ2-7,TGTGCCAGCAGTGAACATATGGACAGCTACGAGCAGTACTTC,CASSEHMDSYEQYF
.,TRBV6-1,TRBD1,TRBJ1-5,TGTGCCAGCAGTGCCGGGGACAGAGATAGCAATCAGCCCCAGCATTTT,CASSAGDRDSNQPQHF
.,TRBV28,.,TRBJ1-6,TGTGCCAGCATCAGGAGAGGAGGAGCACCCCTCCACTTT,CASIRRGGAPLHF
.,TRBV4-1,.,TRBJ2-7,TGCGCCAGCAGCCAAGTATCTAGAGGGCCCGGTGAGCAGTACTTC,CASSQVSRGPGEQYF
.,TRBV11-3,.,TRBJ1-1,TGTGCCAGCCAGATATTACCGAACACTGAAGCTTTCTTT,CASQILPNTEAFF
.,TRBV5-4,.,TRBJ1-6,TGTGCCAGCAGCTCAACGGGGAATTCACCCCTCCACTTT,CASSSTGNSPLHF